This T cell receptor beta chain was sequenced during a study of breast tumors, draining lymph nodes, adjacent tissues. With regard to this clonotype: Its antigen is unidentified.

General study points: Tumors had less TCR diversity than lymph nodes, more than nontumor tissue. Luminal-like breast cancer showed significantly greater tumor-nontumor repertoire similarity than basal-like breast cancer did. Tumor T cell lymph node origin was a supported hypothesis, not proven.

Breast cancer patients provided tissue from their axillary draining lymph nodes. Germline V gene lookup returns CDR1 LGHDT and CDR2 YNNKEL (reference sequence). The CDR3 has 15 residues. V lost 4 bases to trimming and J lost 5 bases; unmatched junction nucleotides: 6. TCRdb ran MiXCR on the multiplex PCR reads and lists one entry per CDR3 protein. Counted here are approximately 180,000 distinct CDR3 sequences, 25% to 40% occurring once; the ten biggest clones make up 3% to 4.5%. The sequencing sample was made of axillary lymph node tissue. The chain couples TRBV3-1 to TRBJ1-1, with TRBD1 identical over 11 bases. The receptor's source is a female donor with breast cancer. Some clones in this sample may be carry-over from other donors' samples. The CDR3 region has the DNA TGTGCCAGCAGCCTGCGGACAGGGGGCCTGACTGAAGCTTTCTTT. Its protein is CASSLRTGGLTEAFF.